This T cell receptor (beta chain) was captured by sequencing in a study of Graves' ophthalmopathy and Graves' hyperthyroidism. The CDR3 totals 15 residues. V lost 4 bases and J 0 bases, leaving 12 bases between the germline ends. Germline V gene data show CDR1 as SGHTA and CDR2 as FQGNSA. CDR3 regions of TCR beta were amplified from RNA transcripts. The first-round RT-PCR employed HTBI primers together with the Qiagen OneStep RT-PCR kit. A multiplex PCR was then performed as the second round. TCRdb called the multiplex PCR reads again in MiXCR, with one record for every CDR3 protein. The table includes about 160,000 distinct CDR3 sequences, approximately 38% detected once.

The chain has TRBV7-2 and TRBJ1-1, with unresolved D. Sequenced: peripheral blood. The sequence derives from a woman aged 40 to 50 with Graves' ophthalmopathy. The CDR3 DNA sequence: TGTGCCAGCAGCTCCGGCAGACCTTTGAACACTGAAGCTTTCTTT. Its translation is CASSSGRPLNTEAFF.